These 7 T cell receptor beta chains were sequenced from one sample in a study of cytomegalovirus exposure and HLA in healthy donors. Primers included in the PCR were 60 Vbeta and 13 Jbeta primers. Sequenced by immunoSEQ multiplex PCR; TCRdb stores in-frame clones only, minus some. The sample consists of 150,000 or so clones, more than 65% of them appearing once. Sequencing used PBMCs. The receptors were gathered from a man aged 30 to 39 in good health and CMV-seronegative.

V gene TRBV2 combines with J gene TRBJ2-3; TRBD2 aligns across 8 bases. Trimming took 8 bases from V and 7 from J; bases not matched to a gene: 17. Germline CDR1 SNHLY, CDR2 FYNNEI. There are 16 residues in the CDR3. The CDR3 DNA follows: TGTGCCAGCGACCCCCCCCCAGGCGGGGGGTCCCATACGCAGTATTTT. Protein: CASDPPPGGGSHTQYF. Variable domain in full (rest from reference TRBV2 and TRBJ2-3): EPEVTQTPSHQVTQMGQEVILRCVPISNHLYFYWYRQILGQKVEFLVSFYNNEISEKSEIFDDQFSVERPDGSNFTLKIRSTKLEDSAMYFCASDPPPGGGSHTQYFGPGTRLTVL.

This clone was observed a single time. One junction end does not reproduce the germline sequence, and a read error may be involved. The chain is built from TRBV30 and TRBJ1-6; 8 bases agree with TRBD1. The V gene's germline CDR1 is GTSNPN and CDR2 SVGIG (reference sequence). This CDR3 comprises 16 residues. In DNA, the CDR3 is TGTGTCTGGAGAGACTCCGGGACAGGAGATAATTCACCCCTCCACTTT. This translates into CVWRDSGTGDNSPLHF.

This chain links TRBV19 with TRBJ2-1; 7 bases line up with TRBD2. V shed 6 bases and J 5 bases; nucleotides not matched to a gene: 7. The germline gives CDR1 LNHDA, CDR2 SQIVND (reference sequence). This CDR3 comprises 14 residues. The DNA of the CDR3 is TGTGCCAGTAGGCTTTGGGACTATGACAATGAGCAGTTCTTC. It translates to CASRLWDYDNEQFF.

V is TRBV7-9 and J is TRBJ2-7; TRBD2 aligns across 9 bases. Germline V gene lookup returns CDR1 SEHNR and CDR2 FQNEAQ (reference sequence). This CDR3 comprises 14 residues. V lost 5 bases, J lost 4 bases, and 6 bases stayed unmatched. The CDR3 bases are TGTGCCAGCAGCCCAGGAACTAGCGGGTACGAGCAGTACTTC. Protein sequence: CASSPGTSGYEQYF.

This clone showed up just once. V is TRBV5-4 and J is TRBJ1-2; D unclear. The CDR3 extends over 14 amino acids. The ends were cut back, 0 bases at V and 3 bases at J, with 9 bases in the middle. Looked up from germline, CDR1 is SGHNT and CDR2 is YYREEE (reference sequence). CDR3 sequence: CASSLVWRDYGYTF. CDR3 sequence (DNA): TGTGCCAGCAGCTTGGTTTGGCGGGACTATGGCTACACCTTC.

The chain uses TRBV18 and TRBJ1-1; 7 nucleotides match TRBD1. This CDR3 has 14 residues. With 4 bases clipped from V and 4 bases from J, the junction kept 6 bases outside the gene matches. Germline V gene lookup returns CDR1 KGHSH and CDR2 LQKENI. CDR3 region: CASSQGQFGTEAFF. CDR3 nucleotides: TGTGCCAGCTCACAGGGACAGTTCGGCACTGAAGCTTTCTTT.

The V call is TRBV14, the J call TRBJ1-3; maybe TRBD1 (6 bases). Germline CDR1 is SGHDN and CDR2 is FVKESK. The CDR3 covers 14 residues. V was cut by 1 base and J by 8 bases, with 12 bases left in between. The CDR3 coding sequence is TGTGCCAGCAGCCAAGTCCAGGGGCCCCACACCATATATTTT. Translating gives CASSQVQGPHTIYF.